This TCR beta chain was recorded in a study of blood T cell repertoires in COVID-19. In this sample, this clone turned up once. Profiling relied on immunoSEQ multiplex PCR, and the TCRdb table lists in-frame clones only, not all of them. The sample carries tens of thousands of clones, 70% to 90% recorded once. The CDR3 consists of 16 residues. V lost 5 bases to trimming and J lost 6 bases, with 20 bases between them. In germline, CDR1 is SGHTA, CDR2 FQGNSA. The sequenced material came from peripheral blood. V gene TRBV7-2 combines with J gene TRBJ2-1; D perhaps matches TRBD1 (6 bases). This clonotype was sampled from a human donor in a cohort sampled during active COVID-19. The CDR3: CASSERVGRGGNEQFF. CDR3 sequence (DNA): TGTGCCAGCAGCGAGAGGGTTGGCAGGGGTGGCAATGAGCAGTTCTTC.